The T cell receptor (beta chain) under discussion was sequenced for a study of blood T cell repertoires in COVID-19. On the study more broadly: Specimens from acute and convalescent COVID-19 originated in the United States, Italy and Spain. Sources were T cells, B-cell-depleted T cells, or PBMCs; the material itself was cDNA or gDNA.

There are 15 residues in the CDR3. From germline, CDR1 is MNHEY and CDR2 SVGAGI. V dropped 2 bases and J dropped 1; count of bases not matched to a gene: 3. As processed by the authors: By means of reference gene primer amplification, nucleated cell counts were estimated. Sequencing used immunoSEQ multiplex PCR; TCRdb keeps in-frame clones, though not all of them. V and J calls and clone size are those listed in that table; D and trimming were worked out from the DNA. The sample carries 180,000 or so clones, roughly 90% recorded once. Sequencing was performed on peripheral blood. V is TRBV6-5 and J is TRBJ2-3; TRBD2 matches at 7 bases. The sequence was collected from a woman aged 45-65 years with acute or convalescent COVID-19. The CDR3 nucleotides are TGTGCCAGCAGTTACGCGGGGGATGGCACAGATACGCAGTATTTT. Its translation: CASSYAGDGTDTQYF.